Presented here are 18 T cell receptor beta chains from one specimen sequenced in a study of CD8 T cell repertoires and HIV-1 epitope variants. Clones were read by immunoSEQ multiplex PCR, and TCRdb kept only the in-frame ones, dropping some. The top ten clones hold about 26% of a sample with tens of thousands of clones, over 70% of them seen once. Source material: uncultured baseline CD8+ T cells from peripheral blood mononuclear cells (PBMCs). These receptors were obtained from a male donor with HIV.

This clone occurred many times. The chain employs TRBV5-4 and TRBJ2-7; 12 positions agree with TRBD2. This CDR3 spans 16 amino acids. Germline CDR1 and CDR2: SGHNT and YYREEE (reference sequence). V trimming: 1 base; J trimming: 5 bases; junction bases outside the gene matches: 7. CDR3 in amino acids: CASSLSSTSGSDEQYF. Here the CDR3 DNA reads TGTGCCAGCAGCTTGTCCTCGACTAGCGGGAGTGACGAGCAGTACTTC.

The chain has TRBV4-1 and TRBJ2-3; D may be TRBD1 (5 bases). V was shortened by 1 base and J by 4 bases, with 15 bases between the two germline ends. This CDR3 spans 16 amino acids. Germline-derived CDR1 and CDR2 are MGHRA and YSYEKL. CDR3 sequence: CASSQVPLLGADTQYF. Here the CDR3 DNA reads TGCGCCAGCAGCCAAGTTCCCCTTTTAGGGGCAGATACGCAGTATTTT.

The chain links TRBV6-5 to TRBJ1-4, with a possible D match to TRBD1 (5 bases). The CDR3 contains 15 residues. The V end lost 2 bases, the J end lost 6 bases, and 13 bases lay between the germline ends. Germline V gene data show CDR1 as MNHEY and CDR2 as SVGAGI. CDR3 in amino acids: CASSYREGGDEKLFF. Written as DNA, the CDR3 is TGTGCCAGCAGTTACCGAGAGGGAGGGGATGAAAAACTGTTTTTT.

CDR3 region: CASSPNRVSNQPQHF. As DNA, the CDR3 is TGTGCCAGCTCACCCAACAGGGTTAGCAATCAGCCCCAGCATTTT. The chain combines TRBV18 with TRBJ1-5; D might be TRBD1 (6 bases). The germline V gene encodes CDR1 KGHSH and CDR2 LQKENI. The V gene lost 3 bases and the J gene lost 0 bases, with 9 bases spanning the gap. This CDR3 is 15 amino acids long.

The chain is built from TRBV30 and TRBJ1-3; D gene unclear. The CDR3 extends over 16 amino acids. Germline V CDR1 and CDR2: GTSNPN, SVGIG (reference sequence). Trimming took off 2 bases at V and 0 bases at J, with 14 bases between the two ends. CDR3 loop: CAWSSSDSNSGNTIYF. CDR3 bases: TGTGCCTGGAGTTCATCGGACTCCAACTCTGGAAACACCATATATTTT. The full variable domain, rest sourced from reference TRBV30 and TRBJ1-3, is SQTIHQWPATLVQPVGSPLSLECTVEGTSNPNLYWYRQAAGRGLQLLFYSVGIGQISSEVPQNLSASRPQDRQFILSSKKLLLSDSGFYLCAWSSSDSNSGNTIYFGEGSWLTVV.

On this clone: The junction departs from the called germline gene at one end, perhaps through a read error. The V call is TRBV29-1, the J call TRBJ2-7; tentatively, D is TRBD1 (6 bases). The length of the CDR3 is 15 residues. In germline, CDR1 is SQVTM, CDR2 ANQGSEA. CDR3 sequence reads: CSVEGTLKGGYEQYF. The DNA for the CDR3 is TGCAGCGTCGAAGGTACCCTCAAAGGGGGTTACGAGCAGTACTTC.

The chain employs TRBV7-9 and TRBJ1-2; no definite D call. The germline V gene encodes CDR1 SEHNR and CDR2 FQNEAQ (reference sequence). Trimming took off 1 base at V and 3 bases at J, with 3 bases between the two ends. The CDR3 covers 12 residues. CDR3: CASSLGDYGYTF. CDR3 bases: TGTGCCAGCAGCTTAGGAGACTATGGCTACACCTTC.

The chain recombines TRBV7-2 with TRBJ1-5, with a tentative D call TRBD1 (5 bases). Per germline, CDR1 SGHTA and CDR2 FQGNSA. The CDR3 has 14 amino acids. The germline V and J ends were trimmed by 5 bases and 3 bases, with 11 bases remaining between them. CDR3 in DNA: TGTGCCAGCAGCCCGCAGGGTCTCAATCAGCCCCAGCATTTT. Encoded protein: CASSPQGLNQPQHF.

V usage is TRBV7-9 and J usage is TRBJ2-2; D is uncertain. Germline V lookup: CDR1 SEHNR, CDR2 FQNEAQ (reference sequence). V lost 5 bases to trimming and J lost 1 base, with 8 bases between them. The CDR3 is 14 amino acids. The CDR3 nucleotides are TGTGCCAGCAGCCCCCGACAGAACACCGGGGAGCTGTTTTTT. It encodes CASSPRQNTGELFF.

Here the CDR3 DNA reads TGTGCCAGCAGCTTAGCGGGAGCAGAGACCCAGTACTTC. Its protein is CASSLAGAETQYF. The gene calls are TRBV7-2 and TRBJ2-5, with a possible D match to TRBD2 (5 bases). Looked up from germline, CDR1 is SGHTA and CDR2 is FQGNSA. V dropped 0 bases and J dropped 4 bases, with 6 bases sitting between them. This CDR3 is built from 13 residues.

This chain joins TRBV6-5 and TRBJ1-1; D unclear. This CDR3 is built from 16 residues. Germline assignment: CDR1 MNHEY and CDR2 SVGAGI. The V gene lost 0 bases and the J gene lost 1 base, with 12 bases spanning the gap. CDR3 DNA: TGTGCCAGCAGTTACTCTTCTCGGGGAAGGAACACTGAAGCTTTCTTT. Translated: CASSYSSRGRNTEAFF.

The V call is TRBV10-3, the J call TRBJ2-5; 7 nucleotides match TRBD2. Losses at the gene ends were 3 bases for V and 3 bases for J; bases not matched to a gene: 1. The CDR3 contains 13 residues. Per the germline V gene, CDR1 is ENHRY and CDR2 is SYGVKD. As DNA, the CDR3 is TGTGCCATCAGTGACGGGGGGAAAGAGACCCAGTACTTC. Its protein product is CAISDGGKETQYF.

The CDR3 loop is CASRKTEYYEQYF. CDR3 coding DNA: TGTGCCAGCAGAAAGACAGAGTACTACGAGCAGTACTTC. The V call is TRBV7-9, the J call TRBJ2-7; the D gene is possibly TRBD1 (5 bases). Germline V gene data show CDR1 as SEHNR and CDR2 as FQNEAQ (reference sequence). The length of the CDR3 is 13 residues. V was cut by 6 bases and J by 3 bases, with 12 bases left in between.

The CDR3 region is CASSVGLEVWETQYF. DNA of the CDR3: TGTGCCAGCAGCGTTGGACTGGAAGTGTGGGAGACCCAGTACTTC. V gene TRBV5-6 combines with J gene TRBJ2-5; D is possibly TRBD2 (5 bases). The germline CDR1 and CDR2 sequences are SGHDT and YYEEEE. The CDR3 runs to 15 residues. The ends were cut back, 4 bases at V and 5 bases at J, with 18 bases in the middle.

The V call is TRBV4-1, the J call TRBJ1-4; 9 bases map to TRBD1. Germline V gives CDR1 MGHRA, CDR2 YSYEKL. V shed 1 base and J 8 bases; nucleotides not matched to a gene: 8. The CDR3 sequence is 16 residues long. The CDR3 sequence is CASSQAGTGKGEKLFF. DNA for the CDR3: TGCGCCAGCAGCCAAGCGGGGACAGGGAAGGGGGAAAAACTGTTTTTT.

V is TRBV18 and J is TRBJ2-3, with 7 bases lining up with TRBD2. Germline values: CDR1 KGHSH, CDR2 LQKENI. This CDR3 is 15 amino acids long. V was pared by 6 bases and J by 2 bases, with 8 bases of the junction left unmatched. CDR3 protein: CASSTEGGDTDTQYF. The CDR3 DNA is TGTGCCAGCTCGACTGAGGGAGGGGACACAGATACGCAGTATTTT.

The V and J genes are TRBV7-8 and TRBJ1-2; a possible D gene is TRBD1 (5 bases). Trimming cost V 1 base and J 0 bases, with 12 bases left between them. The CDR3 is made up of 16 amino acids. Germline V gene data show CDR1 as SGHVS and CDR2 as FQNEAQ. DNA for the CDR3: TGTGCCAGCAGCTTAGGCGTCGGGGACCCTAACTATGGCTACACCTTC. The encoded protein is CASSLGVGDPNYGYTF.

This rearrangement joins TRBV6-1 to TRBJ2-7, with a possible D match to TRBD1 (5 bases). Trimming removed 2 bases at V and 3 bases at J, with 17 bases between. Germline V gives CDR1 MNHNS, CDR2 SASEGT. The CDR3 is 16 amino acids. CDR3 sequence reads: CASSESDTGTGYEQYF. CDR3 DNA: TGTGCCAGCAGTGAATCGGACACGGGCACGGGCTACGAGCAGTACTTC.